One and the same sample provided the 21 T cell receptor beta chains below, sequenced in a study of CD8 T cells in ankylosing spondylitis. Study-level findings and limits: Characteristic of ankylosing spondylitis blood, it appeared, was a TCR beta motif comprising about eight highly homologous variants.

The antigens these receptors bind are not known. TCRdb reprocessed the 5' RACE reads with MiXCR, giving one entry per CDR3 protein. The profile shows fewer than 750,000 distinct CDR3 sequences, about 20% of them singletons. Sequenced input: blood, either unsorted or a sorted T cell fraction (not recorded which). The receptors come from a male donor with ankylosing spondylitis.

This clonotype was detected only a few times. CDR3: CASSYRGGNTEAFF. DNA for the CDR3: TGTGCCAGCAGTTACAGGGGGGGGAACACTGAAGCTTTCTTT. The chain uses TRBV6-5 and TRBJ1-1, with D perhaps TRBD1 (6 bases). Trimming cost V 2 bases and J 1 base, with 8 bases left between them. The CDR3 has 14 amino acids. The germline V gene encodes CDR1 MNHEY and CDR2 SVGAGI.

J is TRBJ1-1 and V is TRBV12-5; possibly TRBD1 for D (6 bases). The V end lost 5 bases, the J end lost 11 bases, and 18 bases lay between the germline ends. The CDR3 consists of 13 residues. Germline V lookup: CDR1 LGHNT, CDR2 FRNRAP. DNA of the CDR3: TGTGCTAGTGGTCTTACCCCGGGACAAGTGGCTTTCTTT. Translated, it gives CASGLTPGQVAFF.

In this sample, this clonotype turned up a few times. The chain employs TRBV29-1 and TRBJ2-2, with TRBD2 identical over 9 bases. The CDR3 sequence is 17 residues long. Germline lookup yields CDR1 SQVTM and CDR2 ANQGSEA. V shed 5 bases and J 3 bases; nucleotides not matched to a gene: 13. CDR3 DNA sequence: TGCAGCGTTCGCTTTTGGCGGGAGGGCCAGGACACCGGGGAGCTGTTTTTT. It translates to CSVRFWREGQDTGELFF.

Only a few counts were recorded for this clonotype. The CDR3 loop reads CASSKSNGGLSSYNEQFF. The CDR3 bases are TGTGCCAGCAGTAAGAGTAACGGCGGGTTGAGCTCCTACAATGAGCAGTTCTTC. This sequence joins TRBV12-3 or TRBV12-4 and TRBJ2-1; TRBD2 is a possible D gene (5 bases). V was trimmed by 5 bases and J by 0 bases, leaving 20 bases between them. The CDR3 extends over 18 amino acids.

This clonotype was observed a few times. This chain uses TRBV5-1 with TRBJ2-2; 9 positions agree with TRBD1. Germline V gives CDR1 SGHRS, CDR2 YFSETQ. The junction had 2 bases not matched to a gene; V was cut back by 3 bases and J by 8 bases. The CDR3 consists of 13 residues. Here the CDR3 reads CASSWTGAGELFF. The CDR3 coding sequence is TGCGCCAGCAGCTGGACAGGGGCAGGGGAGCTGTTTTTT.

The chain links TRBV12-3 or TRBV12-4 to TRBJ1-6; 10 bases are shared with TRBD1. V lost 1 base and J lost 14; bases outside the gene matches: 8. The CDR3 totals 15 residues. Here the CDR3 DNA reads TGTGCCAGCAGTTTAGTGGTGGGACAGGGGCTCGCCCTCCACTTT. Translating it yields CASSLVVGQGLALHF.

This sequence joins TRBV4-3 and TRBJ2-4; D ambiguous. Trimming removed 0 bases from V and 0 bases from J, with 15 bases in between. Germline V gene data show CDR1 as LGHNA and CDR2 as YSLEER. This CDR3 contains 18 residues. This chain's CDR3 is CASSQDWPSGVAKNIQYF. CDR3 coding DNA: TGCGCCAGCAGCCAAGATTGGCCGTCTGGGGTAGCCAAAAACATTCAGTACTTC.

This chain joins TRBV6-2 or TRBV6-3 and TRBJ2-5, with 9 bases fitting TRBD1. The CDR3 totals 14 residues. Germline trimming cut 6 bases from V and 7 bases from J; bases unmatched to any gene: 9. CDR1 MNHEY and CDR2 SVGEGT come from the germline V gene. The CDR3 DNA is TGTGCCAGCAGACGGACAGGGGATCCCCCGACCCAGTACTTC. Translating gives CASRRTGDPPTQYF.

The chain joins TRBV10-2 to TRBJ2-7; 8 nucleotides agree with TRBD2. The germline CDR1 and CDR2 sequences are WSHSY and SAAADI. V trimming: 7 bases; J trimming: 0 bases; junction bases outside the gene matches: 8. This CDR3 has 15 residues. The CDR3 sequence: CASIERGSSSYEQYF. CDR3 in DNA: TGCGCCAGCATAGAGCGGGGGAGCAGCTCCTACGAGCAGTACTTC.

This clonotype appeared a few times. The chain carries TRBV9 and TRBJ2-6, with TRBD1 matching over 8 bases. J lost 8 bases, V lost 3 bases, and 1 base had no gene match. This CDR3 is built from 13 residues. CDR1 SGDLS and CDR2 YYNGEE come from the germline V gene. CDR3 in amino acids: CASSGTGTNVLTF. CDR3 nucleotide sequence: TGTGCCAGCAGCGGGACAGGGACCAACGTCCTGACTTTC.

This clonotype was observed a handful of times. The chain carries TRBV23-1 and TRBJ1-1; 10 bases are shared with TRBD1. TRBV23-1 is labeled an ORF, and its function is uncertain. Losses at the gene ends were 6 bases for V and 5 bases for J; bases not matched to a gene: 9. This CDR3 region has 15 residues. The chain's CDR3 is CASRPWDRGGTEAFF. DNA of the CDR3: TGCGCCAGCAGGCCGTGGGACAGGGGTGGTACTGAAGCTTTCTTT.

The chain combines TRBV5-1 with TRBJ2-3, with 8 bases lining up with TRBD2. The CDR3 contains 16 residues. Germline V gene lookup returns CDR1 SGHRS and CDR2 YFSETQ. The V gene end was trimmed by 4 bases and the J gene end by 2 bases; junction bases not matched to a gene: 9. The CDR3 reads CASSGPGGQDTDTQYF. The CDR3 DNA sequence: TGCGCCAGCAGCGGCCCGGGGGGGCAGGACACAGATACGCAGTATTTT.

The rearrangement uses TRBV7-8 and TRBJ2-2; 9 nucleotides align to TRBD2. V shed 1 base, J shed 4 bases, and the junction held 4 bases outside the gene matches. CDR1 is SGHVS and CDR2 is FQNEAQ in the germline V gene. The CDR3 extends over 16 amino acids. CDR3 nucleotide sequence: TGTGCCAGCAGCTTAGTTGTAGCGGGAGTCACCGGGGAGCTGTTTTTT. It yields the protein CASSLVVAGVTGELFF.

This clonotype was observed a handful of times. V and J are TRBV4-2 and TRBJ2-1, with 10 bases that match TRBD2. Germline assignment: CDR1 LGHNA and CDR2 YNFKEQ. With V trimmed by 0 bases and J by 7 bases, 9 bases remained unmatched. This CDR3 is 17 amino acids long. CDR3: CASSQEIGTSVRNEQFF. CDR3 DNA: TGTGCCAGCAGCCAAGAGATTGGGACTAGCGTACGAAATGAGCAGTTCTTC.

This clonotype showed up just a few times. This chain joins TRBV7-8 and TRBJ2-7; no reliable D call. This CDR3 has 11 residues. CDR1 is SGHVS and CDR2 is FQNEAQ in the germline V gene. V lost 5 bases to trimming and J lost 3 bases, with 5 bases between them. The CDR3 DNA reads TGTGCCAGCAGCGCAGACTACGAGCAGTACTTC. Translating gives CASSADYEQYF.

This clonotype was detected only a few times. The chain combines TRBV28 with TRBJ2-7, with TRBD2 matching over 15 bases. CDR3 length equals 18 residues. Germline CDR1 MDHEN, CDR2 SYDVKM. The junction had 8 bases not matched to a gene; V was cut back by 4 bases and J by 1 base. The CDR3 DNA sequence: TGTGCCAGCAGTTCCACCGGGACTAGCGGGAGGAGGTCCTACGAGCAGTACTTC. Translation: CASSSTGTSGRRSYEQYF. Combining the CDR3 with reference TRBV28 and TRBJ2-7 gives the whole variable domain DVKVTQSSRYLVKRTGEKVFLECVQDMDHENMFWYRQDPGLGLRLIYFSYDVKMKEKGDIPEGYSVSREKKERFSLILESASTNQTSMYLCASSSTGTSGRRSYEQYFGPGTRLTVT.

The chain's CDR3 is CASSSSRVGNGEQFF. The CDR3 DNA sequence: TGTGCCAGCAGCTCCTCTCGGGTCGGTAACGGTGAGCAGTTCTTC. This sequence joins TRBV2 and TRBJ2-1, with no clear D. V gave up 6 bases and J gave up 9 bases, with 21 bases separating them. Germline V lookup: CDR1 SNHLY, CDR2 FYNNEI. The CDR3 has 15 amino acids. Full variable domain (outside the CDR3, taken from reference TRBV2 and TRBJ2-1): EPEVTQTPSHQVTQMGQEVILRCVPISNHLYFYWYRQILGQKVEFLVSFYNNEISEKSEIFDDQFSVERPDGSNFTLKIRSTKLEDSAMYFCASSSSRVGNGEQFFGPGTRLTVL.

This clonotype was seen a few times. The V gene is TRBV7-9, the J gene TRBJ2-2, with 10 bases identical to TRBD1. This CDR3 is 15 amino acids long. With 5 bases clipped from V and 8 bases from J, the junction kept 8 bases outside the gene matches. Germline V CDR1 and CDR2: SEHNR, FQNEAQ (reference sequence). The CDR3 loop reads CASSEGTGEEGELFF. The CDR3 DNA sequence: TGTGCCAGCAGCGAAGGGACAGGGGAGGAAGGGGAGCTGTTTTTT.

This clonotype showed up just a few times. This chain connects TRBV12-3 or TRBV12-4 to TRBJ2-5; D remains ambiguous. Trimming left V 6 bases short and J 2 bases short, with 19 bases between. CDR3 length: 16 residues. In DNA form, the CDR3 reads TGTGCCAGCAGCTCCGGGCCGAGCACTCATCAAGAGACCCAGTACTTC. This sequence encodes CASSSGPSTHQETQYF.

This clonotype has a handful of counts. The chain couples TRBV20-1 to TRBJ2-3, with D possibly matching TRBD2 (5 bases). The ends were cut back, 0 bases at V and 1 base at J, with 23 bases in the middle. This CDR3 comprises 19 residues. Germline-derived CDR1 and CDR2 are DFQATT and SNEGSKA (reference sequence). The CDR3 coding sequence is TGCAGTGCTAGAGATCTGCCAGCGGCGCTAGCCCATCGCACAGATACGCAGTATTTT. This translates into CSARDLPAALAHRTDTQYF.

This clonotype was recorded a few times. In DNA, the CDR3 is TGTGCCAGCAGCCCGACTAGCGGGGGGGCTATAAGGACAGATACGCAGTATTTT. It yields the protein CASSPTSGGAIRTDTQYF. The chain recombines TRBV4-2 with TRBJ2-3, with 14 bases matching TRBD2. Germline trimming cut 4 bases from V and 3 bases from J; bases unmatched to any gene: 9. The CDR3 extends over 18 amino acids. In germline, CDR1 is LGHNA, CDR2 YNFKEQ.